Listed below are T cell receptor beta chains from one sample, sequenced in a study of T cell responses to AZD1222 COVID-19 vaccine. Only in-frame clones appear in the TCRdb table, and some are missing; sequencing was by immunoSEQ multiplex PCR. The sample records over 110,000 clones, approximately 90% being singletons. The specimen was peripheral blood, collected on day 0 of AZD1222 vaccination. These receptors originate from an adult in good health. Each CDR3 is given with its conserved first and last residue. A D gene is named only where the DNA matches it firmly. Size is stated for part of the rows, as once, few or many counts, or as a class when the clone is expanded.

d_gene	v_gene	j_gene	abundance	CDR3aa	CDR3nt
NA	TRBV28	TRBJ2-6	NA	CASRRDRSSGANVLTF	TGTGCCAGCAGGCGGGACCGTAGTTCTGGGGCCAACGTCCTGACTTTC
TRBD1	TRBV11-3	TRBJ2-2	NA	CASSFRDRVPGELFF	TGTGCCAGCAGCTTCAGGGACAGGGTTCCCGGGGAGCTGTTTTTT
TRBD2	TRBV5-1	TRBJ2-3	NA	CASSPMAAGVGDTQYF	TGCGCCAGCAGTCCAATGGCTGCGGGAGTAGGTGATACGCAGTATTTT
NA	TRBV4-1	TRBJ1-5	once	CASSQERVSNQPQHF	TGCGCCAGCAGCCAAGAGAGGGTTAGCAATCAGCCCCAGCATTTT
TRBD1	TRBV28	TRBJ2-7	NA	CASGLQQGAEYAYEQYF	TGTGCCAGCGGCCTTCAACAGGGGGCGGAATATGCCTACGAGCAGTACTTC
TRBD1	TRBV10-3	TRBJ1-1	once	CAISRGTGPSNEAFF	TGTGCCATCAGCCGGGGGACAGGCCCTTCTAATGAAGCTTTCTTT
NA	TRBV25-1	TRBJ2-1	NA	CASSEADADNEQFF	TGTGCCAGCAGTGAAGCGGACGCAGACAATGAGCAGTTCTTC
TRBD2	TRBV2	TRBJ2-3	NA	CATQREQSTDTQYF	TGTGCCACCCAGCGGGAGCAGAGCACAGATACGCAGTATTTT
NA	TRBV19	TRBJ2-5	once	CASTRQWGFQETQYF	TGTGCCAGTACCCGCCAGTGGGGCTTCCAAGAGACCCAGTACTTC
TRBD1	TRBV27	TRBJ1-4	NA	CASSLTPTGARNEKLFF	TGTGCCAGCAGTCTAACCCCGACAGGGGCACGAAATGAAAAACTGTTTTTT
NA	TRBV5-6	TRBJ1-2	NA	CASSGGGYGYTF	TGTGCCAGCTCTGGGGGAGGCTATGGCTACACCTTC
NA	TRBV5-8	TRBJ2-7	NA	CASSLGDTRGEQYF	TGTGCCAGCAGCTTGGGGGACACAAGGGGCGAGCAGTACTTC
TRBD1	TRBV7-9	TRBJ2-1	once	CASSLRQTGIYNEQFF	TGTGCCAGCAGCTTACGGCAGACAGGGATCTACAATGAGCAGTTCTTC
NA	TRBV7-2	TRBJ2-2	NA	CASSLVPGSDTGELFF	TGTGCCAGCAGCTTAGTGCCCGGGAGCGACACCGGGGAGCTGTTTTTT
NA	TRBV6-5	TRBJ1-5	NA	CVAWTEASNQPQHF	TGTGTTGCCTGGACAGAAGCCAGCAATCAGCCCCAGCATTTT